This passage covers 13 T cell receptor beta chains from one sample sequenced in a study of cytomegalovirus exposure and HLA in healthy donors. TCRdb keeps only in-frame clones here, not all; method: immunoSEQ multiplex PCR. The sample includes some 120,000 clones, roughly 91% of them seen just once. Sequencing was done on a sample of PBMCs. The source of these receptors is a man in his thirties or forties in good health and CMV-seronegative.

The chain has TRBV7-8 and TRBJ1-1; possible D gene TRBD1, 5 bases. Germline V CDR1 and CDR2: SGHVS, FQNEAQ. Trimming left V 4 bases short and J 4 bases short, with 19 bases between. The CDR3 totals 16 residues. The CDR3 DNA sequence: TGTGCCAGCAGCTCACCGGGACTTGTGACTAGCACTGAAGCTTTCTTT. This encodes CASSSPGLVTSTEAFF. Supplemented by reference TRBV7-8 and TRBJ1-1, the full variable domain reads GAGVSQSPRYKVAKRGQDVALRCDPISGHVSLFWYQQALGQGPEFLTYFQNEAQLDKSGLPSDRFFAERPEGSVSTLKIQRTQQEDSAVYLCASSSPGLVTSTEAFFGQGTRLTVV.

The chain recombines TRBV2 with TRBJ1-2; 8 bases map to TRBD1. V lost 0 bases, J lost 3 bases, and 12 bases stayed unmatched. In germline, CDR1 is SNHLY, CDR2 FYNNEI. This CDR3 has 18 amino acids. CDR3 coding DNA: TGTGCCAGCAGTGAAGCGCCGGGACAGGTTGGGGGGTACTATGGCTACACCTTC. Protein: CASSEAPGQVGGYYGYTF.

This chain links TRBV5-1 with TRBJ1-2, with unresolved D. The germline gives CDR1 SGHRS, CDR2 YFSETQ. The CDR3 is 12 amino acids. V was shortened by 1 base and J by 10 bases, with 11 bases between the two germline ends. The CDR3, as DNA: TGCGCCAGCAGCTTGACGGCTAGCGACTACACCTTC. Residues: CASSLTASDYTF. The complete variable domain, with remaining parts taken from reference TRBV5-1 and TRBJ1-2, reads KAGVTQTPRYLIKTRGQQVTLSCSPISGHRSVSWYQQTPGQGLQFLFEYFSETQRNKGNFPGRFSGRQFSNSRSEMNVSTLELGDSALYLCASSLTASDYTFGSGTRLTVV.

The chain combines TRBV5-1 with TRBJ1-4, with 8 bases identical to TRBD1. Germline values: CDR1 SGHRS, CDR2 YFSETQ. This CDR3 has 15 amino acids. The V and J ends lost 0 bases and 5 bases, in that order; junction bases with no gene match: 3. In DNA, the CDR3 is TGCGCCAGCAGCTTGGTCGGGGACAGGAATGAAAAACTGTTTTTT. It is translated as CASSLVGDRNEKLFF. The whole variable domain, remainder taken from reference TRBV5-1 and TRBJ1-4, is KAGVTQTPRYLIKTRGQQVTLSCSPISGHRSVSWYQQTPGQGLQFLFEYFSETQRNKGNFPGRFSGRQFSNSRSEMNVSTLELGDSALYLCASSLVGDRNEKLFFGSGTQLSVL.

This chain uses TRBV28 with TRBJ1-4, with no clear D. This CDR3 comprises 12 residues. Trimming left V 4 bases short and J 11 bases short, with 11 bases between. CDR1 and CDR2 from the germline V gene are MDHEN and SYDVKM. Written as DNA, the CDR3 is TGTGCCAGCAGTTCCCCCGGGGAGAAACTGTTTTTT. Its translation: CASSSPGEKLFF.

This clone has just a few counts. The chain joins TRBV29-1 to TRBJ1-1, with a weak D call TRBD1 (6 bases). CDR1 is SQVTM and CDR2 is ANQGSEA in the germline V gene. CDR3 length equals 13 residues. V lost 4 bases to trimming and J lost 5 bases, with 14 bases between them. CDR3 residues: CSVGPQGRTEAFF. The CDR3 DNA follows: TGCAGCGTTGGCCCCCAGGGGCGGACTGAAGCTTTCTTT.

The chain uses TRBV19 and TRBJ1-4; no clear D gene. Germline CDR1 reads LNHDA; CDR2 reads SQIVND (reference sequence). With 1 base removed from V and 6 bases from J, the gap between germline ends came to 12 bases. CDR3 size: 15 residues. The CDR3 spells CASSIVTEMDEKLFF. The CDR3 DNA is TGTGCCAGTAGTATAGTCACCGAGATGGATGAAAAACTGTTTTTT.

V gene TRBV29-1 combines with J gene TRBJ2-1; 11 bases are shared with TRBD2. V shed 7 bases and J 5 bases; nucleotides not matched to a gene: 13. CDR1 SQVTM and CDR2 ANQGSEA come from the germline V gene. CDR3 length: 16 amino acids. CDR3 bases: TGCAGCGCCTTTAGCGGGGGGGCCTCTGTCGACAATGAGCAGTTCTTC. Protein product: CSAFSGGASVDNEQFF.

This chain joins TRBV5-4 and TRBJ2-2; D gene ambiguous. In germline, CDR1 is SGHNT, CDR2 YYREEE (reference sequence). V was cut by 0 bases and J by 1 base, with 4 bases left in between. The CDR3 is made up of 14 amino acids. The CDR3 DNA follows: TGTGCCAGCAGCTTGGCAGGGAACACCGGGGAGCTGTTTTTT. Translating gives CASSLAGNTGELFF. Full variable domain (missing parts from reference TRBV5-4 and TRBJ2-2): ETGVTQSPTHLIKTRGQQVTLRCSSQSGHNTVSWYQQALGQGPQFIFQYYREEENGRGNFPPRFSGLQFPNYSSELNVNALELDDSALYLCASSLAGNTGELFFGEGSRLTVL.

The chain is built from TRBV7-9 and TRBJ2-1, with D maybe TRBD2 (6 bases). CDR3 size: 13 residues. Trimming pared 3 bases from V and 10 bases from J, leaving 13 bases between. Germline CDR1 is SEHNR and CDR2 is FQNEAQ (reference sequence). In nucleotides, the CDR3 is TGTGCCAGCAGCTTGGGGACGGGGAGGGAGCAGTTCTTC. Translating it yields CASSLGTGREQFF.

The genes are TRBV29-1 and TRBJ2-3, with 10 positions matching TRBD2. The CDR3 runs to 14 residues. Trimming removed 6 bases from V and 8 bases from J; junction bases left unmatched: 11. Germline values: CDR1 SQVTM, CDR2 ANQGSEA. As DNA, the CDR3 is TGCAGCGTATCTTGGACTAGCGGTCAGGGTACGCAGTATTTT. This translates into CSVSWTSGQGTQYF.

This clone has a single count. This rearrangement joins TRBV2 to TRBJ2-3; 8 bases are a match to TRBD2. The CDR3 has 14 residues. The J segment lost 7 bases and the V segment lost 4 bases, leaving 7 bases of the junction unmatched. CDR1 and CDR2 (germline): SNHLY, FYNNEI. In DNA form, the CDR3 reads TGTGCCAGCAGTGTGAACGGGGGGGTGAATACGCAGTATTTT. This gives the protein CASSVNGGVNTQYF.

The rearrangement joins TRBV4-3 to TRBJ2-7; tentative D call: TRBD1 (5 bases). The CDR3 runs to 15 residues. Germline CDR1 and CDR2: LGHNA and YSLEER. V dropped 0 bases and J dropped 3 bases, with 12 bases sitting between them. CDR3 sequence (DNA): TGCGCCAGCAGCCAAGAGACGACAGCAGACTACGAGCAGTACTTC. As protein: CASSQETTADYEQYF.